This T cell receptor beta chain was documented in a study of CD8 T cells in Susac syndrome. Background on the study: Active disease was present in six of the sequenced Susac syndrome patients, and remission in fewer than 10. When their blood was taken, the Susac syndrome patients had either not yet had any therapy, were taking corticosteroids, or were taking intravenous immunoglobulin alone.

V lost 1 base to trimming and J lost 10 bases, with 7 bases between them. CDR1 and CDR2 from the germline V gene are MNHEY and SVGAGI. CDR3 length: 11 amino acids. Sequencing of TCR beta was carried out in blood CD8+ and CD4+ T cells. Random hexamers were used to reverse transcribe 0.5 to 1 ug of RNA. The authors amplified TCR beta CDR3 across 54 Vbeta and 13 Jbeta using immunoSEQ multiplex PCR. TCRdb re-called the immunoSEQ multiplex PCR reads with MiXCR, one entry per CDR3 protein. The sample holds approximately 210,000 distinct CDR3 sequences, approximately 94% seen once. V gene TRBV6-5 combines with J gene TRBJ1-1, with a tentative D call TRBD1 (5 bases). Input material: CD4+ T cells from PBMCs. The TCR sequence derives from a human donor with Susac syndrome. As DNA, the CDR3 is TGTGCCAGCAGTTACTTGGGGGTAGCTTTCTTT. Protein sequence: CASSYLGVAFF.